This T cell receptor (beta chain) was documented in a study of blood T cell repertoires in COVID-19. Looking at the study overall: Acute and convalescent COVID-19 specimens originated in the United States, Italy and Spain. PBMCs, B-cell-depleted T cells, or T cells provided the cDNA or gDNA that made up the material.

The length of the CDR3 is 13 residues. Germline CDR1 SEHNR, CDR2 FQNEAQ (reference sequence). Trimming pared 5 bases from V and 4 bases from J, leaving 9 bases between. As handled by the study authors: Scientists estimated how many nucleated cells there were by amplifying reference gene primers. TCRdb's table, derived via immunoSEQ multiplex PCR, lists solely in-frame clones and lacks some. D and trimming come from the DNA, and the V and J calls and clone size come from that table. Of 100,000 or so clones in the sample, approximately 88% were seen once. Sequenced sample: peripheral blood. The TCR was taken from a human donor in a cohort sampled during active COVID-19. The J gene is TRBJ2-1, the V gene TRBV7-9; D not resolved. CDR3 bases: TGTGCCAGCAGCCCAGGCAGGTACAATGAGCAGTTCTTC. It is translated as CASSPGRYNEQFF. Looking up the rest from reference TRBV7-9 and TRBJ2-1 gives the full variable domain: DTGVSQNPRHKITKRGQNVTFRCDPISEHNRLYWYRQTLGQGPEFLTYFQNEAQLEKSRLLSDRFSAERPKGSFSTLEIQRTEQGDSAMYLCASSPGRYNEQFFGPGTRLTVL.